This section outlines one T cell receptor beta chain sequence together with its context. The target antigen is unknown. This sample is drawn from a study of beta chain features in type 1 diabetes. Overall study results and limits: Across patients, naive, central memory and Treg TCRB repertoires exhibited apparently greater similarity than was observed across healthy donors.

All of the isolated RNA was reverse transcribed, so expressed TCRB transcripts were sequenced. Repertoires were generated with immunoSEQ multiplex PCR, while TCRdb's copy carries only in-frame clones and drops some. The sample shows around 500,000 clones, about an eighth of them seen only once. The CDR3 is made up of 13 amino acids. V lost 8 bases to trimming and J lost 2 bases; unmatched junction nucleotides: 5. Germline V gene sequence: CDR1 SQVTM, CDR2 ANQGSEA. The sequence derives from a woman under 30 in good health. The sequenced sample consisted of naive CD4+ T cells from blood. This chain uses TRBV29-1 with TRBJ1-4; 7 bases line up with TRBD1. The CDR3 nucleotides read TGCAGCACCCAGGGGGGGACTAATGAAAAACTGTTTTTT. This translates into CSTQGGTNEKLFF. Full variable domain (outside the CDR3, taken from reference TRBV29-1 and TRBJ1-4): SAVISQKPSRDICQRGTSLTIQCQVDSQVTMMFWYRQQPGQSLTLIATANQGSEATYESGFVIDKFPISRPNLTFSTLTVSNMSPEDSSIYLCSTQGGTNEKLFFGSGTQLSVL.